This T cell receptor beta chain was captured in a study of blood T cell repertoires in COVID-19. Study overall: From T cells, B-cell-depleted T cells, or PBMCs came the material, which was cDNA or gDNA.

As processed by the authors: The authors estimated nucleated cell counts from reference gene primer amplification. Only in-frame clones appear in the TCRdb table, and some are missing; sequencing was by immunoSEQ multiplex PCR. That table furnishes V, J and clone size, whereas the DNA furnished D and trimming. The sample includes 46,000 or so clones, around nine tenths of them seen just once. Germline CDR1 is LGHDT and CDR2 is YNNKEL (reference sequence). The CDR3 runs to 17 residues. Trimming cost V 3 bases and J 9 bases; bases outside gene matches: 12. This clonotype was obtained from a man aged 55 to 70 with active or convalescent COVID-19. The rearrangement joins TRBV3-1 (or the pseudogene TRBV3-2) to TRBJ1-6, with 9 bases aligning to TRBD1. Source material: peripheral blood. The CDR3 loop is CASSHPYRGRGVSPLHF. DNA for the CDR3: TGTGCCAGCAGCCATCCCTACAGGGGGCGAGGGGTTTCACCCCTCCACTTT.